The next 10 T cell receptor beta chains were all read from a single sample in a study of T cell repertoires in cytomegalovirus infection. These receptors' targets are unknown. Each CDR3 protein gets one entry after TCRdb re-called the reads with MiXCR. The sample has some 100,000 distinct CDR3 sequences, around 31% seen once. The material sequenced was CD8+ T cells from cultured PBMCs, taken from culture after CMV antigen stimulation. The receptors were sampled from a human donor in good health (CMV status not recorded). Some clones in this sample may be carry-over from other donors' samples.

CDR3 region: CSANLPNSNQPQHF. The DNA of the CDR3 is TGCAGTGCTAACCTACCAAATAGCAATCAGCCCCAGCATTTT. The rearrangement links TRBV20-1 to TRBJ1-5; D is ambiguous. Germline assignment: CDR1 DFQATT and CDR2 SNEGSKA (reference sequence). V was trimmed by 4 bases and J by 0 bases, leaving 10 bases between them. The CDR3 is made up of 14 amino acids.

This clonotype was counted a few times. The rearrangement uses TRBV18 and TRBJ1-1, with D unresolved. CDR1 KGHSH and CDR2 LQKENI come from the germline V gene. Trimming shortened V by 3 bases and J by 1 base, and 9 bases separated the two germline ends. CDR3 size: 14 residues. The CDR3 sequence: CASSPRWANTEAFF. The DNA for the CDR3 is TGTGCCAGCTCACCCCGATGGGCGAACACTGAAGCTTTCTTT.

This clonotype was counted ten times or more. The chain uses TRBV12-3 or TRBV12-4 and TRBJ2-1, with 14 nucleotides matching TRBD2. V gave up 1 base and J gave up 4 bases; unmatched junction bases: 6. This CDR3 contains 18 residues. The CDR3, as DNA: TGTGCCAGCAGTTTAGGAGGGACTAGCGGGGGAAGTTACAATGAGCAGTTCTTC. The encoded protein is CASSLGGTSGGSYNEQFF.

This clonotype was counted between two and nine times. The chain joins TRBV7-9 to TRBJ2-5, with a tentative D call TRBD1 (6 bases). V was pared by 5 bases and J by 3 bases, with 13 bases between. The CDR3 is 14 amino acids. Germline CDR1 reads SEHNR; CDR2 reads FQNEAQ (reference sequence). This chain's CDR3 is CASSRVGQKETQYF. The CDR3 nucleotides are TGTGCCAGCAGCCGTGTTGGACAGAAAGAGACCCAGTACTTC.

This clonotype appeared a few times. This chain links TRBV12-3 or TRBV12-4 with TRBJ2-5; D uncertain. CDR3 size: 16 residues. Trimming removed 0 bases at V and 1 base at J, with 12 bases between. The CDR3 reads CASSLAWKFPQETQYF. DNA for the CDR3: TGTGCCAGCAGTTTAGCGTGGAAGTTCCCCCAAGAGACCCAGTACTTC.

At least ten counts were recorded for this clonotype. This rearrangement joins TRBV7-6 to TRBJ2-3, with a possible D match to TRBD2 (5 bases). The germline CDR1 and CDR2 sequences are SGHVS and FNYEAQ. The CDR3 has 17 amino acids. Trimming removed 1 base at V and 1 base at J, with 15 bases between. The CDR3 is CASSLVSVRDGTDTQYF. The DNA for the CDR3 is TGTGCCAGCAGCTTAGTCTCTGTCCGGGATGGCACAGATACGCAGTATTTT.

The rearrangement links TRBV7-4 to TRBJ2-1; TRBD2 matches 7 bases. With 4 bases clipped from V and 3 bases from J, the junction kept 3 bases outside the gene matches. The germline V gene has CDR1 SGHVT and CDR2 SQSDAQ. CDR3 length: 14 residues. Written as DNA, the CDR3 is TGTGCCAGCAGCTCAGCGGGATTCTACAATGAGCAGTTCTTC. Translation gives CASSSAGFYNEQFF.

A few counts support this clonotype. The chain employs TRBV5-1 and TRBJ2-1, with 11 positions matching TRBD1. Germline V gene sequence: CDR1 SGHRS, CDR2 YFSETQ. The CDR3 sequence is 14 residues long. V lost 3 bases to trimming and J lost 6 bases; unmatched junction nucleotides: 2. The DNA for the CDR3 is TGCGCCAGCAGCTGGGGACAGGGGGTCAATGAGCAGTTCTTC. Translated, it gives CASSWGQGVNEQFF.

This clonotype appeared a few times. The genes are TRBV25-1 and TRBJ2-5; D is perhaps TRBD1 (5 bases). CDR1 and CDR2 (germline): MGHDK, SYGVNS. The V and J ends lost 4 bases and 3 bases respectively, with 15 bases between them. The CDR3 consists of 15 residues. The CDR3 bases are TGTGCCAGCAGTGTGGGGTGGGGCGCCGAAGAGACCCAGTACTTC. This sequence encodes CASSVGWGAEETQYF.

The rearrangement uses TRBV7-9 and TRBJ1-1; 7 positions match TRBD1. V was pared by 4 bases and J by 0 bases, with 2 bases of the junction left unmatched. The CDR3 has 14 residues. Germline lookup yields CDR1 SEHNR and CDR2 FQNEAQ (reference sequence). The CDR3 spells CASSSQGMNTEAFF. The DNA of the CDR3 is TGTGCCAGCAGCTCACAGGGGATGAACACTGAAGCTTTCTTT.